Sequencing of this TCR beta chain was carried out in a study of Ad26.COV2.S vaccination and SARS-CoV-2 variants. On the study more broadly: Each vaccinee took Ad26.COV2.S intramuscularly, once or twice 56 days apart.

Germline V gene sequence: CDR1 MNHEY, CDR2 SMNVEV (reference sequence). Trimming pared 1 base from V and 6 bases from J, leaving 7 bases between. The length of the CDR3 is 13 residues. Treatment indicated: some 19 received Ad26.COV2.S at low or high dose, single or two shots; about 5 received placebo; per-sample allocation not given. Specimen acquisition occurred on day 63 following the initial vaccine or placebo injection. Produced via immunoSEQ multiplex PCR; TCRdb's table is partial and in-frame only. Of about 400,000 clones in the sample, approximately 91% were seen once. This specimen consisted of peripheral blood, obtained in a trial of Ad26.COV2.S vaccine versus placebo. This chain joins TRBV27 and TRBJ1-5; possible D gene TRBD1, 5 bases. This receptor was obtained from a person between 18 and 65 years old who received the Ad26.COV2.S COVID-19 vaccine or a placebo. DNA of the CDR3: TGTGCCAGCAGTTTATTCGGGGCTCAGCCCCAGCATTTT. Encoded protein: CASSLFGAQPQHF.